This T cell receptor beta chain was captured by sequencing in a study of blood T cell repertoires in COVID-19. In the study overall: The cDNA or gDNA used as material had been derived from T cells, B-cell-depleted T cells, or PBMCs.

In the authors' methods: Reference gene primer amplification yielded estimated nucleated cell counts. Repertoires were generated with immunoSEQ multiplex PCR, while TCRdb's copy carries only in-frame clones and drops some. V, J and clone size are taken as reported in that table, and D and trimming were inferred from the DNA itself. This table has 53,000 or so clones, over 70% appearing once. V dropped 0 bases and J dropped 1 base, with 12 bases sitting between them. The CDR3 has 16 amino acids. The chain has TRBV23-1 and TRBJ1-1; tentative D call: TRBD1 (5 bases). TRBV23-1 is designated an ORF whose function remains uncertain. This clonotype was sampled from a human donor with active or convalescent COVID-19. The donor label of this sample is uncertain. The sample taken for sequencing was peripheral blood. The CDR3 region is CASSQSSGWRNTEAFF. The CDR3 nucleotides read TGCGCCAGCAGTCAATCCTCAGGGTGGCGGAACACTGAAGCTTTCTTT.